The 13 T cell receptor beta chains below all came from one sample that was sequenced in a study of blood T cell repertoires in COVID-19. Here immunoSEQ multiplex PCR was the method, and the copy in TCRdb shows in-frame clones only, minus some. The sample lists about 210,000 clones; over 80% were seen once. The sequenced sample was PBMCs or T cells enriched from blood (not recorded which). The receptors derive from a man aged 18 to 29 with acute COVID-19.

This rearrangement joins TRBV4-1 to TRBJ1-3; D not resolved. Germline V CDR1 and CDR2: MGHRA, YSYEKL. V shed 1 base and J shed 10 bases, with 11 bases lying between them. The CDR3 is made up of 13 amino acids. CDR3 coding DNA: TGCGCCAGCAGCCAAGGGCGGTTGGAGACCATATATTTT. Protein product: CASSQGRLETIYF.

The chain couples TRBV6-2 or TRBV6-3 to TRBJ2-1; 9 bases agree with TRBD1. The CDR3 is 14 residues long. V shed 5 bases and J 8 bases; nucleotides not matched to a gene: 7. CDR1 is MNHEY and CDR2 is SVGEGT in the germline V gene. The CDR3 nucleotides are TGTGCCAGCAGTCTCCTGGGACAGGGAGATGAGCAGTTCTTC. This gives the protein CASSLLGQGDEQFF.

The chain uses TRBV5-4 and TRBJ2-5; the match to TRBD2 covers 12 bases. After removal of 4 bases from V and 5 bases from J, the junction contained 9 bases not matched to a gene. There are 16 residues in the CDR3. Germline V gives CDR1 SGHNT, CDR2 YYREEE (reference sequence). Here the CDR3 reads CASSEEGLAGLETQYF. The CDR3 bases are TGTGCCAGCAGCGAGGAAGGACTAGCGGGATTGGAGACCCAGTACTTC.

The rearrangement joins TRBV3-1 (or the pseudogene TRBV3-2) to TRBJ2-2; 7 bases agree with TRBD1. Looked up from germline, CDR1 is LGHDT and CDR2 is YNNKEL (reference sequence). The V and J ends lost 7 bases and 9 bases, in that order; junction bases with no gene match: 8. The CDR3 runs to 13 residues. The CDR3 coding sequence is TGTGCCAGCACTCAGGGGGACCACCGGGAGCTGTTTTTT. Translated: CASTQGDHRELFF.

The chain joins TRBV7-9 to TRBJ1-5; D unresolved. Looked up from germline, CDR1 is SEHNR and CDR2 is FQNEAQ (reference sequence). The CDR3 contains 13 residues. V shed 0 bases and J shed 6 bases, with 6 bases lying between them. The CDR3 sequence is CASSLAAGQPQHF. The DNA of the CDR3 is TGTGCCAGCAGCTTAGCGGCGGGTCAGCCCCAGCATTTT.

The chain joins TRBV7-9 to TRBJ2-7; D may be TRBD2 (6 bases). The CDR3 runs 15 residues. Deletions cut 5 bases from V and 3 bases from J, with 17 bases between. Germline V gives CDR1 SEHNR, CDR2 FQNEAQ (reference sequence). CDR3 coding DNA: TGTGCCAGCAGCCGTGCCAGCGGACTACACTACGAGCAGTACTTC. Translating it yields CASSRASGLHYEQYF. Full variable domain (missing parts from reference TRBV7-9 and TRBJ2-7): DTGVSQNPRHKITKRGQNVTFRCDPISEHNRLYWYRQTLGQGPEFLTYFQNEAQLEKSRLLSDRFSAERPKGSFSTLEIQRTEQGDSAMYLCASSRASGLHYEQYFGPGTRLTVT.

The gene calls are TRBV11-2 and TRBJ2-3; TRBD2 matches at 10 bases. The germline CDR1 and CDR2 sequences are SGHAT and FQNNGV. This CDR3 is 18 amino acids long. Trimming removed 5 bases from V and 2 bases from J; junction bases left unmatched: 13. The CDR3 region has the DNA TGTGCCAGCAGCCCCATGGGATTAGCGGGAGGAGACACAGATACGCAGTATTTT. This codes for CASSPMGLAGGDTDTQYF.

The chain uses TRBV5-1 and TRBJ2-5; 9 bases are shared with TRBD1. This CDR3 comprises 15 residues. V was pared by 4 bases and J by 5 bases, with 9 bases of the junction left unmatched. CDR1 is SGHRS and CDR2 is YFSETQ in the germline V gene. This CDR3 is CASSRTGGGGETQYF. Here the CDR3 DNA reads TGCGCCAGCAGCCGTACAGGGGGCGGTGGGGAGACCCAGTACTTC.

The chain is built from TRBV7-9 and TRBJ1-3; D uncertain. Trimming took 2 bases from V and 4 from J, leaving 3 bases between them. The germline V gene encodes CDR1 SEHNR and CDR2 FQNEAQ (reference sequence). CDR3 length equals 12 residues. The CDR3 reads CASSLLGNTIYF. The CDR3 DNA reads TGTGCCAGCAGCTTACTAGGAAACACCATATATTTT.

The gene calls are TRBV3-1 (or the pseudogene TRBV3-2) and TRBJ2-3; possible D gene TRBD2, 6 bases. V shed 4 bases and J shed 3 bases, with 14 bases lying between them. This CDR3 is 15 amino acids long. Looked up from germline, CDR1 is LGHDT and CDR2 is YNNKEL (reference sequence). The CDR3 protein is CASSPWDFKTDTQYF. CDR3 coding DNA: TGTGCCAGCAGCCCTTGGGACTTCAAAACAGATACGCAGTATTTT.

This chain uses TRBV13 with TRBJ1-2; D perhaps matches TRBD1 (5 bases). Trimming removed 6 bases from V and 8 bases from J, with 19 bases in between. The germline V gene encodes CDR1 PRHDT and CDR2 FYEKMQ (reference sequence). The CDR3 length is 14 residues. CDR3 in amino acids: CASRHGGEGLGYTF. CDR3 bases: TGTGCCAGCAGACACGGAGGGGAAGGATTGGGCTACACCTTC.

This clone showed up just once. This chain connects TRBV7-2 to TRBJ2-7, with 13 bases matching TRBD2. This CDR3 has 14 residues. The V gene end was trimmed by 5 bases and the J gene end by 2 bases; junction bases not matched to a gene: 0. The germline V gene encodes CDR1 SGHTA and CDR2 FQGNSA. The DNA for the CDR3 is TGTGCCAGCAGCGGACTAGCGGGAGCCTACGAGCAGTACTTC. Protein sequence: CASSGLAGAYEQYF. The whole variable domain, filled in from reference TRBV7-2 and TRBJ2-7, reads GAGVSQSPSNKVTEKGKDVELRCDPISGHTALYWYRQSLGQGLEFLIYFQGNSAPDKSGLPSDRFSAERTGGSVSTLTIQRTQQEDSAVYLCASSGLAGAYEQYFGPGTRLTVT.

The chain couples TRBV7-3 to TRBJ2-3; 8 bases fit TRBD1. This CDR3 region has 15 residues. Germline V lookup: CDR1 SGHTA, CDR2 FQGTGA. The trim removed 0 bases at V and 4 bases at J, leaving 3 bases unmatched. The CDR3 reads CASSLTGQGADTQYF. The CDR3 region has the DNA TGTGCCAGCAGCTTAACCGGACAGGGAGCAGATACGCAGTATTTT.